What follows is one T cell receptor beta chain and its context. The data derive from a study of blood T cell repertoires in COVID-19. The method was immunoSEQ multiplex PCR; TCRdb's version includes in-frame clones alone and lacks a portion of them. Here the sample spans over 250,000 clones, about 87% being singletons. The germline CDR1 and CDR2 sequences are SGHRS and YFSETQ. CDR3 length: 16 residues. The V and J ends lost 3 bases and 1 base, in that order; junction bases with no gene match: 7. The chain carries TRBV5-1 and TRBJ2-7, with TRBD1 identical over 10 bases. The sequence was collected from a man in his sixties who had recovered from COVID-19. The sequencing input was peripheral blood. The CDR3 nucleotides read TGCGCCAGCAGCTCCGACGGGACAGGGGCTTCCTACGAGCAGTACTTC. Protein sequence: CASSSDGTGASYEQYF. The full variable domain, completed using reference TRBV5-1 and TRBJ2-7, is KAGVTQTPRYLIKTRGQQVTLSCSPISGHRSVSWYQQTPGQGLQFLFEYFSETQRNKGNFPGRFSGRQFSNSRSEMNVSTLELGDSALYLCASSSDGTGASYEQYFGPGTRLTVT.